What follows are 8 T cell receptor beta chains derived from one specimen sequenced in a study of OX40 agonist ivuxolimab in advanced cancers. Data came from immunoSEQ multiplex PCR; TCRdb stores just in-frame clones and leaves some out. The sample contains around 56,000 clones, over 75% of which appear only once. The sample consisted of CD4+ or CD8+ T cells sorted from blood, taken in a trial of the OX40 agonist ivuxolimab. The source of these receptors is an adult with an advanced solid tumor such as melanoma, head and neck, liver or kidney cancer.

This clone was counted a few times. J is TRBJ2-2 and V is TRBV7-8; no reliable D call. CDR1 is SGHVS, CDR2 FQNEAQ, per germline. This CDR3 is built from 12 residues. The V gene lost 7 bases and the J gene lost 3 bases, with 6 bases spanning the gap. DNA of the CDR3: TGTGCCAGCACCCAGCACACCGGGGAGCTGTTTTTT. Its protein is CASTQHTGELFF.

The CDR3: CASSTGGGLDTQYF. The CDR3 DNA sequence: TGTGCCAGTAGTACTGGCGGGGGGTTAGATACGCAGTATTTT. This rearrangement joins TRBV19 to TRBJ2-3, with TRBD2 matching over 8 bases. Germline V gene sequence: CDR1 LNHDA, CDR2 SQIVND (reference sequence). The CDR3 contains 14 residues. Germline trimming cut 4 bases from V and 5 bases from J; bases unmatched to any gene: 5. Based on the CDR3 plus reference TRBV19 and TRBJ2-3, the full variable domain is DGGITQSPKYLFRKEGQNVTLSCEQNLNHDAMYWYRQDPGQGLRLIYYSQIVNDFQKGDIAEGYSVSREKKESFPLTVTSAQKNPTAFYLCASSTGGGLDTQYFGPGTRLTVL.

This chain joins TRBV7-9 and TRBJ2-1, with 13 bases fitting TRBD2. V lost 6 bases to trimming and J lost 5 bases; unmatched junction nucleotides: 7. CDR3 size: 16 residues. The germline V gene has CDR1 SEHNR and CDR2 FQNEAQ (reference sequence). The CDR3 nucleotides are TGTGCCAGCAGATCCAGGACTAGCGGGAGTAACAATGAGCAGTTCTTC. Translating gives CASRSRTSGSNNEQFF.

The chain uses TRBV2 and TRBJ1-4; tentatively, D is TRBD1 (6 bases). Trimming took 5 bases from V and 7 from J, leaving 17 bases between them. The germline V gene encodes CDR1 SNHLY and CDR2 FYNNEI. This CDR3 region has 15 residues. The CDR3 here is CASSFQGRRGEKLFF. The CDR3 DNA is TGTGCCAGCAGTTTTCAGGGGAGGAGGGGTGAAAAACTGTTTTTT.

The chain couples TRBV19 to TRBJ2-3; 12 bases match TRBD2. Germline trimming cut 5 bases from V and 1 base from J; bases unmatched to any gene: 1. CDR1 is LNHDA, CDR2 SQIVND, per germline (reference sequence). The CDR3 is made up of 15 amino acids. The chain's CDR3 is CASSSSGRGTDTQYF. For the CDR3, the DNA is TGTGCCAGTAGTTCTAGCGGGAGGGGCACAGATACGCAGTATTTT.

The DNA for the CDR3 is TGTGCCAGCAGCTTAGGATGGACAGGGGGCTCCTACGAGCAGTACTTC. Residues: CASSLGWTGGSYEQYF. V and J are TRBV7-9 and TRBJ2-7; 10 bases align to TRBD1. With V trimmed by 1 base and J by 0 bases, 3 bases remained unmatched. This CDR3 is built from 16 residues. Germline V gene data show CDR1 as SEHNR and CDR2 as FQNEAQ (reference sequence). The variable domain in full, completed from reference TRBV7-9 and TRBJ2-7, reads DTGVSQNPRHKITKRGQNVTFRCDPISEHNRLYWYRQTLGQGPEFLTYFQNEAQLEKSRLLSDRFSAERPKGSFSTLEIQRTEQGDSAMYLCASSLGWTGGSYEQYFGPGTRLTVT.

V and J are TRBV2 and TRBJ1-4; D is ambiguous. Germline V gives CDR1 SNHLY, CDR2 FYNNEI. Deletions cut 4 bases from V and 4 bases from J, with 13 bases between. The CDR3 consists of 15 residues. CDR3 loop: CASSGQAPVNEKLFF. The DNA of the CDR3 is TGTGCCAGCAGTGGGCAGGCGCCGGTTAATGAAAAACTGTTTTTT.

The chain uses TRBV4-1 and TRBJ1-1; tentatively, D is TRBD1 (5 bases). CDR3 length: 16 amino acids. V lost 2 bases to trimming and J lost 6 bases, with 19 bases between them. CDR1 and CDR2 (germline): MGHRA, YSYEKL. The CDR3 DNA follows: TGCGCCAGCAGCCAACTAATCATTGGGACGACTCCTGAAGCTTTCTTT. Translating it yields CASSQLIIGTTPEAFF.